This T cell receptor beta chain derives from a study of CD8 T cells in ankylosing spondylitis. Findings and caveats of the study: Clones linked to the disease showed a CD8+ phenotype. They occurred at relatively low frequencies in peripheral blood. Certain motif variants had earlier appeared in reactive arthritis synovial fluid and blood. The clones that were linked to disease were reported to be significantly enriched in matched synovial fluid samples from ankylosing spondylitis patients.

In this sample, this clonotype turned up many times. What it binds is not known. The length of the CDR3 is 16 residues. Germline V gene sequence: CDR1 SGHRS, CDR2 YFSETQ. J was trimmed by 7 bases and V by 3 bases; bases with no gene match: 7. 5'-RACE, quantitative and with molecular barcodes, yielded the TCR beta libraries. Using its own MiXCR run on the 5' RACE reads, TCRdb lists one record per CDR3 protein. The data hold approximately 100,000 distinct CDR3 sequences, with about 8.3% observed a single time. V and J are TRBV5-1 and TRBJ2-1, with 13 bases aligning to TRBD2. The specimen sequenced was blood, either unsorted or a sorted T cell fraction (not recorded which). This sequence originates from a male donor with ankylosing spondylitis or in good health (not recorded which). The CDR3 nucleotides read TGCGCCAGCAGCTGGGGAAGGACTAGCGGGAGAAATGAGCAGTTCTTC. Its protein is CASSWGRTSGRNEQFF.